The 22 T cell receptor beta chains presented below share a single source sample, sequenced in a study of patients and donors after allogeneic stem cell transplantation. Using its own MiXCR run on the RT-PCR reads, TCRdb lists one record per CDR3 protein. The table lists 200,000 to 250,000 distinct CDR3 sequences, around 40% of them singletons. Sequences were obtained from blood, either unsorted or a sorted T cell fraction (not recorded which). These receptors were taken from a human donor who was either an allogeneic HSCT recipient or a stem cell or donor lymphocyte infusion donor (not recorded which). It is not recorded whose cells these are; they may come from a transplant donor.

This clonotype was seen a few times. The genes are TRBV20-1 and TRBJ2-4, with TRBD2 as a possible D gene (5 bases). CDR3 length equals 15 residues. The germline V and J ends were trimmed by 6 bases and 0 bases, with 15 bases remaining between them. From germline, CDR1 is DFQATT and CDR2 SNEGSKA (reference sequence). The CDR3 is CSATKDSLAKNIQYF. The CDR3 DNA sequence: TGCAGTGCGACTAAAGATTCGTTAGCCAAAAACATTCAGTACTTC.

The V gene is TRBV5-5, the J gene TRBJ1-1; unclear D gene. Germline V gene sequence: CDR1 SGHKS, CDR2 YYEKEE (reference sequence). The CDR3 totals 15 residues. V shed 3 bases and J shed 4 bases, with 16 bases lying between them. CDR3 sequence (DNA): TGTGCCAGCAGCTATTTTAACCGGGATTCCACTGAAGCTTTCTTT. Translating gives CASSYFNRDSTEAFF. The full variable domain, with the rest looked up from reference TRBV5-5 and TRBJ1-1, is DAGVTQSPTHLIKTRGQQVTLRCSPISGHKSVSWYQQVLGQGPQFIFQYYEKEERGRGNFPDRFSARQFPNYSSELNVNALLLGDSALYLCASSYFNRDSTEAFFGQGTRLTVV.

The chain is built from TRBV9 and TRBJ2-2, with D tentatively TRBD2 (6 bases). Trimming stripped 0 bases from V and 0 bases from J, with 15 bases between. CDR3 size: 18 residues. Germline CDR1 and CDR2: SGDLS and YYNGEE. This chain's CDR3 is CASSVATGGPTNTGELFF. For the CDR3, the DNA is TGTGCCAGCAGCGTAGCTACCGGGGGACCCACGAACACCGGGGAGCTGTTTTTT.

This clonotype was observed a few times. The chain is built from TRBV12-3 or TRBV12-4 and TRBJ1-4, with D perhaps matching TRBD1 (5 bases). The CDR3 length is 14 residues. Deletions cut 5 bases from V and 12 bases from J, with 19 bases between. The CDR3 sequence: CASSRLNSLGELFF. In DNA form, the CDR3 reads TGTGCCAGCAGTAGGCTGAACAGCCTGGGGGAACTGTTTTTT.

The rearrangement links TRBV12-3 or TRBV12-4 to TRBJ1-3; the match to TRBD1 covers 11 bases. The CDR3 sequence is 15 residues long. The V segment lost 4 bases and the J segment 4 bases; nucleotides outside the gene matches: 3. The CDR3 DNA reads as TGTGCCAGCAGTTCCGGACAGGGGGCAGGAAACACCATATATTTT. Its protein product is CASSSGQGAGNTIYF.

CDR3 DNA: TGTGCCAGCAGACCGGGACAGGGAGGTGAAAAACTGTTTTTT. Its protein product is CASRPGQGGEKLFF. The rearrangement uses TRBV6-6 and TRBJ1-4; 9 bases align to TRBD1. Germline loops: CDR1 MNHNY, CDR2 SVGAGI (reference sequence). The junction had 6 bases not matched to a gene; V was cut back by 6 bases and J by 7 bases. There are 14 residues in the CDR3.

The chain employs TRBV3-1 and TRBJ1-2; 7 nucleotides line up with TRBD1. CDR3 size: 16 residues. Germline V gene sequence: CDR1 LGHDT, CDR2 YNNKEL (reference sequence). The ends lost 4 bases at V and 5 bases at J; junction bases unmatched: 13. DNA for the CDR3: TGTGCCAGCAGCCGATTCGACAGGGCGGTAATTTATGGCTACACCTTC. Its protein is CASSRFDRAVIYGYTF.

The chain is built from TRBV29-1 and TRBJ2-7; possibly TRBD1 for D (6 bases). Per germline, CDR1 SQVTM and CDR2 ANQGSEA. V dropped 2 bases and J dropped 7 bases, with 15 bases sitting between them. The CDR3 length is 13 residues. The CDR3 loop reads CSVELDSRGEQYF. CDR3 DNA sequence: TGCAGCGTTGAACTGGACAGCCGAGGGGAGCAGTACTTC.

V gene TRBV5-1 combines with J gene TRBJ1-1; 8 nucleotides agree with TRBD1. The CDR3 totals 16 residues. V gave up 4 bases and J gave up 4 bases; unmatched junction bases: 12. CDR1 is SGHRS, CDR2 YFSETQ, per germline. For the CDR3, the DNA is TGCGCCAGCAGCCCCTCGGACAGGGTAGCCATCACTGAAGCTTTCTTT. Translating it yields CASSPSDRVAITEAFF.

This clonotype was seen many times. The J gene is TRBJ1-1, the V gene TRBV12-3 or TRBV12-4; D might be TRBD1 (5 bases). Trimming cost V 1 base and J 4 bases, with 7 bases left between them. This CDR3 region has 13 residues. The DNA of the CDR3 is TGTGCCAGCAGTTTAGGGGGCGGCACTGAAGCTTTCTTT. Protein: CASSLGGGTEAFF.

For the CDR3, the DNA is TGTGCCAGCAGTTTCCTCTTGGGGGTAGAAGGCTACACCTTC. Residues: CASSFLLGVEGYTF. The genes are TRBV12-3 or TRBV12-4 and TRBJ1-2; D is possibly TRBD1 (5 bases). Trimming shortened V by 3 bases and J by 8 bases, and 16 bases separated the two germline ends. This CDR3 region has 14 residues.

This chain links TRBV5-1 with TRBJ1-3, with D unclear. Germline loops: CDR1 SGHRS, CDR2 YFSETQ. Deletions cut 0 bases from V and 8 bases from J, with 12 bases between. CDR3 length: 14 residues. This chain's CDR3 is CASSLGAADDTIYF. The CDR3 DNA reads as TGCGCCAGCAGCTTGGGTGCAGCCGATGACACCATATATTTT.

The V and J genes are TRBV20-1 and TRBJ2-3, with a weak D call TRBD2 (5 bases). The CDR3 covers 14 residues. Germline lookup yields CDR1 DFQATT and CDR2 SNEGSKA (reference sequence). Trimming cost V 0 bases and J 5 bases, with 12 bases left between them. The CDR3 protein is CSARDSTAGDTQYF. For the CDR3, the DNA is TGCAGTGCTAGAGATTCAACCGCGGGAGATACGCAGTATTTT.

The chain is built from TRBV5-1 and TRBJ1-5, with TRBD1 matching over 8 bases. The CDR3 is made up of 14 amino acids. Germline CDR1 reads SGHRS; CDR2 reads YFSETQ. V dropped 4 bases and J dropped 5; count of bases not matched to a gene: 5. The CDR3 DNA reads as TGCGCCAGCAGCGTACAGGGGGGTGATCAGCCCCAGCATTTT. Residues: CASSVQGGDQPQHF.

The table lists this clonotype with a few counts. The chain recombines TRBV9 with TRBJ1-3; tentative D call: TRBD1 (6 bases). Germline V gene lookup returns CDR1 SGDLS and CDR2 YYNGEE. This CDR3 is built from 15 residues. V gave up 7 bases and J gave up 0 bases, with 14 bases separating them. This chain's CDR3 is CASRGRDGSGNTIYF. CDR3 sequence (DNA): TGTGCCAGCCGGGGGCGCGATGGCTCTGGAAACACCATATATTTT.

This clonotype was counted only a few times. The rearrangement joins TRBV5-1 to TRBJ1-1; 7 positions match TRBD1. The CDR3 has 17 amino acids. Per germline, CDR1 SGHRS and CDR2 YFSETQ. The trim removed 4 bases at V and 0 bases at J, leaving 12 bases unmatched. CDR3 loop: CASSLIWTGHMNTEAFF. Written as DNA, the CDR3 is TGCGCCAGCAGCCTCATCTGGACAGGACACATGAACACTGAAGCTTTCTTT. The full variable domain, completed using reference TRBV5-1 and TRBJ1-1, is KAGVTQTPRYLIKTRGQQVTLSCSPISGHRSVSWYQQTPGQGLQFLFEYFSETQRNKGNFPGRFSGRQFSNSRSEMNVSTLELGDSALYLCASSLIWTGHMNTEAFFGQGTRLTVV.

V is TRBV20-1 and J is TRBJ1-6; no definite D call. CDR3 length equals 18 residues. Germline loops: CDR1 DFQATT, CDR2 SNEGSKA (reference sequence). V dropped 3 bases and J dropped 0 bases, with 18 bases sitting between them. CDR3 in amino acids: CSARWVHEGSSYNSPLHF. CDR3 bases: TGCAGTGCTAGGTGGGTCCACGAAGGGAGCTCCTATAATTCACCCCTCCACTTT.

This clonotype was counted between two and nine times. The V gene is TRBV7-2, the J gene TRBJ1-6; D call uncertain. In germline, CDR1 is SGHTA, CDR2 FQGNSA. The CDR3 totals 15 residues. The V gene lost 5 bases and the J gene lost 2 bases, with 10 bases spanning the gap. CDR3 DNA: TGTGCCAGCAGCCTCCCACAGCCCTATAATTCACCCCTCCACTTT. It specifies CASSLPQPYNSPLHF.

This clonotype was seen a few times. The chain couples TRBV11-2 to TRBJ2-1, with a possible D match to TRBD1 (5 bases). CDR3 length equals 16 residues. Between the trimmed V and J ends, which lost 8 bases and 3 bases, there was a span of 20 bases. Germline V gene lookup returns CDR1 SGHAT and CDR2 FQNNGV. The CDR3 DNA reads as TGTGCCAGCTGGTCAGGCACCCAGACAGTCTACAATGAGCAGTTCTTC. It codes for CASWSGTQTVYNEQFF.

This clonotype has a handful of counts. The chain combines TRBV2 with TRBJ1-5, with D possibly TRBD1 on 5 matching bases. The germline gives CDR1 SNHLY, CDR2 FYNNEI. V was clipped by 6 bases and J by 0 bases, with 9 bases between them. The CDR3 loop spans 14 amino acids. The DNA of the CDR3 is TGTGCCAGCAGGGGACCATATAGCAATCAGCCCCAGCATTTT. Translation gives CASRGPYSNQPQHF.

This clonotype was observed a handful of times. The chain combines TRBV4-2 with TRBJ1-6; the D is unclear. The CDR3 covers 14 residues. Germline CDR1 reads LGHNA; CDR2 reads YNFKEQ. V lost 3 bases, J lost 11 bases, and 14 bases lay in between. CDR3 sequence (DNA): TGTGCCAGCAGCCATTCCGGGGAGAGGACACCCCTCCACTTT. Its protein is CASSHSGERTPLHF.

V is TRBV6-2 or TRBV6-3 and J is TRBJ2-3; D is possibly TRBD1 (5 bases). Germline CDR1 is MNHEY and CDR2 is SVGEGT. The CDR3 is made up of 12 amino acids. Trimming left V 6 bases short and J 4 bases short, with 8 bases between. CDR3 residues: CASRQGADTQYF. The DNA of the CDR3 is TGTGCCAGCAGGCAGGGCGCAGATACGCAGTATTTT.